One sample yielded the 17 T cell receptor beta chains listed below, sequenced in a study of T cell repertoires in cytomegalovirus infection. MiXCR, applied by TCRdb to the reads, yields one record per CDR3 protein. The sample includes some 940,000 distinct CDR3 sequences, 30% to 40% of them seen just once. These TCRs' antigens remain unknown. The material sequenced was cultured CD8+ T cells from PBMCs, taken from culture after CMV antigen stimulation. These TCRs come from a human donor in good health (CMV status not recorded). Some clones in this sample may be carry-over from other donors' samples.

The gene calls are TRBV9 and TRBJ2-7; 9 bases map to TRBD2. V trimming: 0 bases; J trimming: 2 bases; junction bases outside the gene matches: 6. Germline-derived CDR1 and CDR2 are SGDLS and YYNGEE. This CDR3 is 16 amino acids long. The CDR3 loop reads CASSVEAIAGAYEQYF. CDR3 nucleotides: TGTGCCAGCAGCGTAGAGGCAATAGCGGGGGCCTACGAGCAGTACTTC.

V usage is TRBV5-4 and J usage is TRBJ1-3; D is undetermined. The CDR3 is made up of 14 amino acids. The ends were cut back, 3 bases at V and 4 bases at J, with 11 bases in the middle. CDR1 is SGHNT and CDR2 is YYREEE in the germline V gene (reference sequence). CDR3 sequence: CASSSEALGNTIYF. For the CDR3, the DNA is TGTGCCAGCAGCTCCGAGGCTCTGGGAAACACCATATATTTT.

This clonotype turned up a few times. The rearrangement joins TRBV28 to TRBJ1-5; possibly TRBD1 for D (5 bases). The CDR3 contains 16 residues. In germline, CDR1 is MDHEN, CDR2 SYDVKM. V lost 1 base to trimming and J lost 2 bases, with 12 bases between them. The CDR3 DNA reads as TGTGCCAGCAGTTTATCCGGGGGGTCGGGCAATCAGCCCCAGCATTTT. As protein: CASSLSGGSGNQPQHF.

The table lists this clonotype with a few counts. The chain uses TRBV7-9 and TRBJ2-6, with a tentative D call TRBD2 (5 bases). CDR1 is SEHNR and CDR2 is FQNEAQ in the germline V gene (reference sequence). The germline V and J ends were trimmed by 6 bases and 1 base, with 10 bases remaining between them. This CDR3 is built from 15 residues. The CDR3 region is CASRYGKSGANVLTF. Here the CDR3 DNA reads TGTGCCAGCAGATACGGGAAGTCTGGGGCCAACGTCCTGACTTTC.

This sequence joins TRBV19 and TRBJ1-5, with unresolved D. The CDR3 has 14 residues. V shed 4 bases and J shed 0 bases, with 7 bases lying between them. Germline V CDR1 and CDR2: LNHDA, SQIVND (reference sequence). CDR3 loop: CASSNIYSNQPQHF. CDR3 bases: TGTGCCAGTAGTAACATCTATAGCAATCAGCCCCAGCATTTT. Full variable domain (missing parts from reference TRBV19 and TRBJ1-5): DGGITQSPKYLFRKEGQNVTLSCEQNLNHDAMYWYRQDPGQGLRLIYYSQIVNDFQKGDIAEGYSVSREKKESFPLTVTSAQKNPTAFYLCASSNIYSNQPQHFGDGTRLSIL.

V and J are TRBV7-6 and TRBJ1-1; D is undetermined. The germline V gene has CDR1 SGHVS and CDR2 FNYEAQ. The CDR3 is 17 amino acids. V was clipped by 5 bases and J by 1 base, with 20 bases between them. The CDR3 bases are TGTGCCAGCAGCCCCCTCGGGCCCTACCTGGGGAACACTGAAGCTTTCTTT. Translation: CASSPLGPYLGNTEAFF.

The table lists this clonotype with a few counts. V and J are TRBV2 and TRBJ2-1; possibly TRBD2 for D (5 bases). Germline CDR1 SNHLY, CDR2 FYNNEI. V gave up 7 bases and J gave up 9 bases, with 22 bases separating them. This CDR3 is built from 15 residues. CDR3 in amino acids: CASTPGEMGATEQFF. CDR3 nucleotides: TGTGCCAGCACGCCCGGGGAGATGGGTGCGACTGAGCAGTTCTTC. The variable domain in full, with the rest retrieved from reference TRBV2 and TRBJ2-1, is EPEVTQTPSHQVTQMGQEVILRCVPISNHLYFYWYRQILGQKVEFLVSFYNNEISEKSEIFDDQFSVERPDGSNFTLKIRSTKLEDSAMYFCASTPGEMGATEQFFGPGTRLTVL.

V is TRBV29-1 and J is TRBJ1-2; D is uncertain. The ends were cut back, 1 base at V and 5 bases at J, with 5 bases in the middle. Germline loops: CDR1 SQVTM, CDR2 ANQGSEA. The CDR3 runs to 11 residues. The CDR3 nucleotides read TGCAGCGTTGAAGCGGAATATGGCTACACCTTC. Its protein is CSVEAEYGYTF.

This clonotype was detected ten times or more. The V and J genes are TRBV6-5 and TRBJ2-5; 8 positions match TRBD2. The CDR3 runs to 14 residues. Germline V gene lookup returns CDR1 MNHEY and CDR2 SVGAGI. V lost 0 bases to trimming and J lost 5 bases; unmatched junction nucleotides: 2. In nucleotides, the CDR3 is TGTGCCAGCAGTTACTCAGGCGGGGGGGAGACCCAGTACTTC. It codes for CASSYSGGGETQYF.

This chain uses TRBV29-1 with TRBJ2-1; 11 bases map to TRBD1. Per germline, CDR1 SQVTM and CDR2 ANQGSEA. V was pared by 6 bases and J by 2 bases, with 12 bases of the junction left unmatched. The CDR3 has 17 amino acids. CDR3 nucleotides: TGCAGCGTCACGGGACAGGGGGTGATGGATACCTACAATGAGCAGTTCTTC. Translation gives CSVTGQGVMDTYNEQFF.

This clonotype was counted only a few times. The rearrangement links TRBV10-1 to TRBJ2-3, with D perhaps TRBD2 (5 bases). Germline CDR1 reads WNHNN; CDR2 reads SYGVQD (reference sequence). Trimming removed 3 bases from V and 2 bases from J, with 15 bases in between. CDR3 length equals 16 residues. CDR3 DNA sequence: TGCGCCAGCAGTGACGGGCGGACTCTTACCACAGATACGCAGTATTTT. Translation: CASSDGRTLTTDTQYF.

This rearrangement joins TRBV7-6 to TRBJ2-1, with 7 bases matching TRBD1. Germline CDR1 and CDR2: SGHVS and FNYEAQ. V shed 1 base and J 6 bases; nucleotides not matched to a gene: 6. The CDR3 covers 15 residues. This CDR3 reads CASSLVAQGVNEQFF. The CDR3 region has the DNA TGTGCCAGCAGCTTAGTCGCGCAGGGGGTCAATGAGCAGTTCTTC.

The chain is built from TRBV6-6 and TRBJ2-7, with D perhaps TRBD1 (6 bases). The CDR3 is 11 amino acids. V was clipped by 6 bases and J by 12 bases, with 15 bases between them. Germline CDR1 MNHNY, CDR2 SVGAGI (reference sequence). This CDR3 is CASREDRVMYV. Written as DNA, the CDR3 is TGTGCCAGCAGGGAGGACAGAGTGATGTACGTC.

DNA of the CDR3: TGTGCCAGCGCGCGCGGGACCAACACTGAAGCTTTCTTT. Its translation: CASARGTNTEAFF. This chain joins TRBV7-6 and TRBJ1-1; possibly TRBD1 for D (5 bases). Trimming took off 8 bases at V and 2 bases at J, with 12 bases between the two ends. CDR1 is SGHVS and CDR2 is FNYEAQ in the germline V gene. The CDR3 loop spans 13 amino acids.

There are a few counts of this clonotype. The genes are TRBV4-1 and TRBJ2-1; 9 bases line up with TRBD2. The CDR3 sequence is 17 residues long. Germline assignment: CDR1 MGHRA and CDR2 YSYEKL. V gave up 4 bases and J gave up 5 bases; unmatched junction bases: 12. CDR3 in DNA: TGCGCCAGCAGCCTCCTAGCATTCCAGCGGGGGGACAATGAGCAGTTCTTC. This encodes CASSLLAFQRGDNEQFF.

The CDR3 sequence: CASSDPGLAGGEETQYF. CDR3 coding DNA: TGTGCCAGCAGCGACCCTGGGTTAGCGGGGGGGGAAGAGACCCAGTACTTC. The V gene is TRBV7-3, the J gene TRBJ2-5; 11 nucleotides agree with TRBD2. This CDR3 spans 17 amino acids. The germline CDR1 and CDR2 sequences are SGHTA and FQGTGA. V lost 5 bases to trimming and J lost 3 bases; unmatched junction nucleotides: 11.

V and J are TRBV9 and TRBJ2-2; D uncertain. Germline CDR1 is SGDLS and CDR2 is YYNGEE. The CDR3 is 14 amino acids. V shed 0 bases and J shed 4 bases, with 7 bases lying between them. The CDR3 loop is CASSVGGSTGELFF. CDR3 nucleotides: TGTGCCAGCAGCGTAGGGGGATCCACCGGGGAGCTGTTTTTT.